Each of the 22 T cell receptor beta chains below was sequenced from the same sample in a study of T-cell reconstitution after alpha-beta-depleted transplantation in children. Preparation of the TCRbeta library involved a method that used unique molecular identifiers. MiXCR, applied by TCRdb to the PCR reads, yields one record per CDR3 protein. The sample has 350,000 to 400,000 distinct CDR3 sequences; 13% are singletons. The material was PBMCs, obtained from the stem cell graft. These receptors originate from a human donor who donated a stem cell graft to a child with Fanconi anemia.

This clonotype was seen ten or more times. This rearrangement joins TRBV5-1 to TRBJ1-1, with D perhaps matching TRBD1 (6 bases). The CDR3 spans 15 residues. Looked up from germline, CDR1 is SGHRS and CDR2 is YFSETQ. Between the trimmed V and J ends, which lost 3 bases and 1 base, there was a span of 13 bases. The CDR3 region has the DNA TGCGCCAGCAGCTCCAGGGGAGTGCAGAACACTGAAGCTTTCTTT. It encodes CASSSRGVQNTEAFF.

The J gene is TRBJ2-6, the V gene TRBV5-6; D assignment may be TRBD1 or TRBD2 (5 bases each). The germline CDR1 and CDR2 sequences are SGHDT and YYEEEE. Trimming stripped 4 bases from V and 2 bases from J, with 16 bases between. The CDR3 runs to 17 residues. The CDR3 sequence: CASSPFTRDPGANVLTF. The CDR3 DNA reads TGTGCCAGCAGCCCCTTCACAAGGGACCCTGGGGCCAACGTCCTGACTTTC.

This clonotype was observed a few times. V usage is TRBV20-1 and J usage is TRBJ1-2; TRBD1 matches 9 bases. The ends lost 0 bases at V and 7 bases at J; junction bases unmatched: 6. The CDR3 consists of 14 residues. Looked up from germline, CDR1 is DFQATT and CDR2 is SNEGSKA (reference sequence). The chain's CDR3 is CSARDAQGAGGYTF. CDR3 DNA: TGCAGTGCTAGAGATGCACAGGGGGCAGGTGGCTACACCTTC.

This chain joins TRBV12-3 or TRBV12-4 and TRBJ2-1, with 8 nucleotides matching TRBD2. CDR3 size: 14 residues. V shed 7 bases, J shed 6 bases, and the junction held 8 bases outside the gene matches. DNA for the CDR3: TGTGCCAGCACCGGGGGACTAGTCTCCAATGAGCAGTTCTTC. It translates to CASTGGLVSNEQFF.

This clonotype has a single count. The chain uses TRBV20-1 and TRBJ1-2; D not certain. This CDR3 region has 11 residues. Trimming left V 3 bases short and J 7 bases short, with 9 bases between. The germline CDR1 and CDR2 sequences are DFQATT and SNEGSKA (reference sequence). The CDR3 sequence: CSASPASGYTF. In nucleotides, the CDR3 is TGCAGTGCTAGTCCAGCCTCTGGCTACACCTTC.

This clonotype was seen more than once but under ten times. V usage is TRBV28 and J usage is TRBJ1-1; D possibly corresponds to TRBD1 (5 bases). The germline V gene encodes CDR1 MDHEN and CDR2 SYDVKM. The CDR3 has 14 residues. V lost 6 bases and J 4 bases, leaving 15 bases between the germline ends. The CDR3 spells CASSWGLGGTEAFF. CDR3 nucleotide sequence: TGTGCCAGCAGCTGGGGACTGGGGGGCACTGAAGCTTTCTTT.

This clonotype has at least ten counts. This chain links TRBV12-3 or TRBV12-4 with TRBJ2-3; 9 bases fit TRBD1. The CDR3 spans 16 residues. The ends lost 6 bases at V and 3 bases at J; junction bases unmatched: 10. As DNA, the CDR3 is TGTGCCAGCAGCTCAAATACAGGGGGCCGGACAGATACGCAGTATTTT. It encodes CASSSNTGGRTDTQYF.

V gene TRBV10-3 combines with J gene TRBJ2-1; tentative D call: TRBD1 (5 bases). Trimming took off 5 bases at V and 5 bases at J, with 13 bases between the two ends. The CDR3 has 14 amino acids. CDR1 is ENHRY, CDR2 SYGVKD, per germline. The CDR3 coding sequence is TGTGCCATCAGTACAGGTGAACTCAACAATGAGCAGTTCTTC. Protein: CAISTGELNNEQFF.

The chain carries TRBV7-8 and TRBJ1-3, with D possibly TRBD1 on 5 matching bases. The CDR3 contains 15 residues. The germline gives CDR1 SGHVS, CDR2 FQNEAQ. V shed 4 bases and J shed 0 bases, with 10 bases lying between them. In DNA, the CDR3 is TGTGCCAGCAGCTCGGGACTTCTCTCTGGAAACACCATATATTTT. Its protein product is CASSSGLLSGNTIYF. The whole variable domain, remainder taken from reference TRBV7-8 and TRBJ1-3, is GAGVSQSPRYKVAKRGQDVALRCDPISGHVSLFWYQQALGQGPEFLTYFQNEAQLDKSGLPSDRFFAERPEGSVSTLKIQRTQQEDSAVYLCASSSGLLSGNTIYFGEGSWLTVV.

Remarks on this clonotype: The junction departs from the called germline gene at one end, perhaps through a read error. The chain links TRBV7-7 to TRBJ2-7; 11 bases agree with TRBD2. Germline V gene lookup returns CDR1 SSHAT and CDR2 FNYEAQ (reference sequence). CDR3 length: 15 amino acids. DNA of the CDR3: TGTGCTAGCAGCCCCCGACTAGCGGGGCCCTACGAGCAGTACTTC. This codes for CASSPRLAGPYEQYF.

As DNA, the CDR3 is TGCAGTGCTCTGGGCGGCAGGGGGGCAGATACGCAGTATTTT. Its translation is CSALGGRGADTQYF. The chain employs TRBV20-1 and TRBJ2-3, with D maybe TRBD1 (7 bases). The CDR3 loop spans 14 amino acids. Trimming removed 5 bases from V and 4 bases from J, with 16 bases in between. Germline CDR1 is DFQATT and CDR2 is SNEGSKA (reference sequence).

This clonotype turned up a few times. The chain uses TRBV11-2 and TRBJ1-2; 7 bases map to TRBD1. J gave up 7 bases and V 1 base, and 6 bases lay outside the gene matches. The CDR3 has 14 residues. CDR1 is SGHAT and CDR2 is FQNNGV in the germline V gene. The CDR3 bases are TGTGCCAGCAGCTTAGGTGAGGGGGCAACTGGCTACACCTTC. Amino acids: CASSLGEGATGYTF.

This chain uses TRBV6-2 or TRBV6-3 with TRBJ2-2, with D hard to call. V was cut by 4 bases and J by 5 bases, with 11 bases left in between. Germline V gene lookup returns CDR1 MNHEY and CDR2 SVGEGT. The CDR3 runs 14 residues. The CDR3, as DNA: TGTGCCAGCAGTTCTTACTCCGTTACCGGGGAGCTGTTTTTT. Encoded protein: CASSSYSVTGELFF.

This clonotype was seen a handful of times. The CDR3 here is CASSYGWGSNTEAFF. The CDR3, as DNA: TGTGCCAGCAGTTACGGCTGGGGGTCTAACACTGAAGCTTTCTTT. The chain carries TRBV2 and TRBJ1-1, with D possibly TRBD1 on 5 matching bases. V was trimmed by 5 bases and J by 2 bases, leaving 15 bases between them. The CDR3 runs to 15 residues. CDR1 and CDR2 from the germline V gene are SNHLY and FYNNEI.

This clonotype has more than one count but fewer than ten. This chain links TRBV10-3 with TRBJ1-2; D is undetermined. V was pared by 0 bases and J by 11 bases, with 10 bases between. The CDR3 consists of 12 residues. Germline CDR1 ENHRY, CDR2 SYGVKD. The DNA of the CDR3 is TGTGCCATCAGTGAGTCTGGGGTCGGGTACACCTTC. Translation: CAISESGVGYTF.

This clonotype was counted between two and nine times. The chain is built from TRBV4-3 and TRBJ1-6; 8 bases fit TRBD1. The CDR3 loop spans 18 amino acids. V trimming: 1 base; J trimming: 13 bases; junction bases outside the gene matches: 18. Germline CDR1 reads LGHNA; CDR2 reads YSLEER. CDR3 DNA sequence: TGCGCCAGCAGCCAAGGTTCATCCCGGGGGACAGGAATTTTTCCCCTCCACTTT. It is translated as CASSQGSSRGTGIFPLHF.

This chain connects TRBV2 to TRBJ2-2; 9 nucleotides line up with TRBD1. J lost 6 bases, V lost 4 bases, and 6 bases had no gene match. The CDR3 extends over 15 amino acids. Germline values: CDR1 SNHLY, CDR2 FYNNEI. The CDR3 DNA reads TGTGCCAGCAGTGGCGGGACAGGGTTTCCCGGGGAGCTGTTTTTT. Translation gives CASSGGTGFPGELFF.

The chain is built from TRBV6-2 or TRBV6-3 and TRBJ2-7, with D possibly called TRBD1 or TRBD2 (5 bases each). The V end was cut by 5 bases, the J end by 2 bases, with 16 bases between. From germline, CDR1 is MNHEY and CDR2 SVGEGT. The CDR3 is 15 residues long. CDR3 in amino acids: CASSTGTVSPYEQYV. Written as DNA, the CDR3 is TGTGCCAGCAGTACCGGGACCGTCAGTCCCTACGAGCAGTACGTC.

The V gene is TRBV4-3, the J gene TRBJ1-3; unclear D gene. The length of the CDR3 is 17 residues. Trimming removed 0 bases at V and 4 bases at J, with 16 bases between. The germline CDR1 and CDR2 sequences are LGHNA and YSLEER. CDR3: CASSQERSTARGNTIYF. The CDR3 DNA reads TGCGCCAGCAGCCAAGAAAGGTCGACCGCCCGGGGAAACACCATATATTTT.

This clonotype has more than one count but fewer than ten. The J gene is TRBJ2-2, the V gene TRBV15, with a possible D match to TRBD2 (5 bases). The V and J ends lost 8 bases and 6 bases respectively, with 10 bases between them. The CDR3 totals 12 residues. CDR1 is LNHNV and CDR2 is YYDKDF in the germline V gene (reference sequence). The CDR3 reads CATRRGSGELFF. The CDR3 DNA reads TGTGCCACCCGCCGAGGGTCCGGGGAGCTGTTTTTT.

In this sample, this clonotype turned up a few times. The chain couples TRBV4-3 to TRBJ2-7, with 9 bases aligning to TRBD1. CDR3 length equals 16 residues. V lost 0 bases and J lost 4; bases outside the gene matches: 7. Per the germline V gene, CDR1 is LGHNA and CDR2 is YSLEER. The CDR3: CASSQESGTGSYEQYF. CDR3 DNA sequence: TGCGCCAGCAGCCAAGAGTCTGGGACAGGGTCTTACGAGCAGTACTTC.

The chain couples TRBV4-3 to TRBJ2-2; D not resolved. V was trimmed by 2 bases and J by 6 bases, leaving 10 bases between them. Germline V gene sequence: CDR1 LGHNA, CDR2 YSLEER. The CDR3 spans 14 residues. The CDR3 region is CASSQTRLSGELFF. CDR3 nucleotides: TGCGCCAGCAGCCAAACACGGCTCTCCGGGGAGCTGTTTTTT.